This T cell receptor beta chain was observed in a study of blood T cell repertoires in COVID-19. Study as a whole: COVID-19 samples, acute and convalescent, were from the United States, Italy and Spain. Sources were T cells, B-cell-depleted T cells, or PBMCs; the material itself was cDNA or gDNA.

Seattle cases were enrolled at active infection and followed longitudinally. Authors' processing steps: Estimation of nucleated cell counts was performed using reference gene primer amplification. Clones were read by immunoSEQ multiplex PCR, and TCRdb kept only the in-frame ones, dropping some. That table furnishes V, J and clone size, whereas the DNA furnished D and trimming. The sample consists of around 210,000 clones, approximately 80% of them appearing once. V gave up 3 bases and J gave up 9 bases; unmatched junction bases: 11. Germline V CDR1 and CDR2: SNHLY, FYNNEI. The CDR3 consists of 16 residues. A single count supports this clone.

Specimen: peripheral blood. This chain joins TRBV2 and TRBJ1-5; 10 nucleotides agree with TRBD1. The sequence came from a man in his sixties with COVID-19, enrolled during active disease. CDR3 sequence (DNA): TGTGCCAGCAGTGATTCCTGGACAGGGGGACCAGGGCCCCAGCATTTT. This gives the protein CASSDSWTGGPGPQHF.